What follows are 18 T cell receptor beta chains derived from one specimen sequenced in a study of blood T cells in healthy people across ages. A sample-barcoded 5' primer and a J-beta primer mix were used in a second PCR of about 7 to 12 cycles. One entry per CDR3 protein, called by TCRdb with MiXCR from the 5' RACE reads. The profile shows 1.8 million or so distinct CDR3 sequences, 30% to 40% of them singletons. The sequencing sample was made of blood. These receptors all stem from a human donor in good health.

This clonotype appeared a few times. V is TRBV7-3 and J is TRBJ2-1, with TRBD2 identical over 12 bases. V gave up 5 bases and J gave up 0 bases; unmatched junction bases: 11. Germline V gene lookup returns CDR1 SGHTA and CDR2 FQGTGA. CDR3 length: 19 amino acids. The chain's CDR3 is CASSLTLAGGLSSYNEQFF. In DNA form, the CDR3 reads TGTGCCAGCAGCCTGACACTAGCGGGGGGCCTGAGCTCCTACAATGAGCAGTTCTTC. Looking up the rest from reference TRBV7-3 and TRBJ2-1 gives the full variable domain: GAGVSQTPSNKVTEKGKYVELRCDPISGHTALYWYRQSLGQGPEFLIYFQGTGAADDSGLPNDRFFAVRPEGSVSTLKIQRTERGDSAVYLCASSLTLAGGLSSYNEQFFGPGTRLTVL.

Here the CDR3 DNA reads TGTGCCAGCAGTGATAGGGACACCTACCAAGAGACCCAGTTCTTC. Translation: CASSDRDTYQETQFF. The chain links TRBV25-1 to TRBJ2-5, with D maybe TRBD1 (6 bases). The end of the DNA aligns better with TRBJ2-1, so the J call may be wrong. The CDR3 contains 15 residues. CDR1 and CDR2 from the germline V gene are MGHDK and SYGVNS.

The chain carries TRBV28 and TRBJ2-6; 7 nucleotides match TRBD1. The CDR3 contains 19 residues. The junction had 18 bases not matched to a gene; V was cut back by 6 bases and J by 4 bases. The germline CDR1 and CDR2 sequences are MDHEN and SYDVKM. CDR3 in amino acids: CASSPRRDSPTGGANVLTF. CDR3 bases: TGTGCCAGCAGCCCACGTAGGGACAGTCCAACTGGGGGGGCCAACGTCCTGACTTTC.

To note about this clonotype: Being one base from a much bigger clone, this may be a read error. V and J are TRBV7-2 and TRBJ2-4; D is possibly TRBD2 (6 bases). The DNA end is a closer match to TRBJ2-7, so the J assignment may be wrong. The germline V gene has CDR1 SGHTA and CDR2 FQGNSA. The CDR3 totals 13 residues. In DNA form, the CDR3 reads TGTGTCAGCAGCTTAAGGCGGGGTGTCGAGCAGTACTTC. This gives the protein CVSSLRRGVEQYF.

This clonotype has a handful of counts. The rearrangement links TRBV7-9 to TRBJ2-5; 7 bases match TRBD2. The J call is uncertain, as TRBJ2-7 better fits the DNA end. There are 13 residues in the CDR3. CDR1 is SEHNR, CDR2 FQNEAQ, per germline (reference sequence). CDR3 nucleotide sequence: TGTGCCACCGGGGGGACGGGCGCCTACGAGCAGTACTTC. Its protein product is CATGGTGAYEQYF.

Concerning this clonotype: The junction departs from germline at one end; a sequencing error may be responsible. The chain is built from TRBV9 and TRBJ2-6, with 8 bases identical to TRBD1. Germline-derived CDR1 and CDR2 are SGDLS and YYNGEE. The CDR3 sequence is 18 residues long. CDR3 in DNA: TGTGCTAGCAGCCCGTCGACAGGGGAGCCTTCTGGGGCCAACGACCTGACTTTC. Amino acid sequence: CASSPSTGEPSGANDLTF. Full variable domain (remainder filled in from reference TRBV9 and TRBJ2-6): DSGVTQTPKHLITATGQRVTLRCSPRSGDLSVYWYQQSLDQGLQFLIQYYNGEERAKGNILERFSAQQFPDLHSELNLSSLELGDSALYFCASSPSTGEPSGANDLTFGAGSRLTVL.

The J gene is TRBJ2-5, the V gene TRBV12-3 or TRBV12-4; perhaps D is TRBD1 or TRBD2 (5 bases each). This CDR3 contains 14 residues. The V and J ends lost 4 bases and 4 bases respectively, with 13 bases between them. The CDR3 region is CASSYGGQGETQYF. Written as DNA, the CDR3 is TGTGCCAGCAGTTATGGGGGTCAAGGAGAGACCCAGTACTTC.

The genes are TRBV20-1 and TRBJ1-5; D is possibly TRBD1 (5 bases). CDR3 length: 14 residues. V lost 6 bases, J lost 3 bases, and 15 bases lay in between. The germline CDR1 and CDR2 sequences are DFQATT and SNEGSKA (reference sequence). CDR3 amino acids: CSALPGVNNQPQHF. CDR3 in DNA: TGCAGTGCCCTGCCGGGGGTGAACAATCAGCCCCAGCATTTT.

The V call is TRBV4-3, the J call TRBJ2-1; D is perhaps TRBD1 or TRBD2 (5 bases each). Germline assignment: CDR1 LGHNA and CDR2 YSLEER. The V end was cut by 0 bases, the J end by 10 bases, with 28 bases between. The CDR3 has 19 amino acids. The CDR3 DNA reads as TGCGCCAGCAGCCAAGATTTAGTCGGGTCGGGGCAGGCGTCCTACGAGCAGTTCTTC. Translation: CASSQDLVGSGQASYEQFF.

This clonotype was seen a handful of times. The V call is TRBV29-1, the J call TRBJ1-1, with D possibly matching TRBD1 (6 bases). Germline V gives CDR1 SQVTM, CDR2 ANQGSEA. The germline V and J ends were trimmed by 5 bases and 0 bases, with 10 bases remaining between them. The CDR3 contains 13 residues. CDR3 sequence reads: CSVHRVMNTEAFF. DNA for the CDR3: TGCAGCGTTCACAGGGTCATGAACACTGAAGCTTTCTTT.

The V call is TRBV2, the J call TRBJ2-3; 16 nucleotides match TRBD2. Unmatched junction bases numbered 17, after V lost 10 bases and J lost 7 bases. CDR1 is SNHLY, CDR2 FYNNEI, per germline. CDR3 length: 18 residues. CDR3 DNA sequence: TGTGCCATACTTCCGGGACTAGCGGGGGGGCGCTTCATAAATACGCAGTATTTT. Translated, it gives CAILPGLAGGRFINTQYF. The whole variable domain, remainder taken from reference TRBV2 and TRBJ2-3, is EPEVTQTPSHQVTQMGQEVILRCVPISNHLYFYWYRQILGQKVEFLVSFYNNEISEKSEIFDDQFSVERPDGSNFTLKIRSTKLEDSAMYFCAILPGLAGGRFINTQYFGPGTRLTVL.

This chain links TRBV6-2 or TRBV6-3 with TRBJ2-5; D remains ambiguous. CDR3 length: 14 residues. V was cut by 4 bases and J by 13 bases, with 22 bases left in between. The germline V gene encodes CDR1 MNHEY and CDR2 SVGEGT. The DNA for the CDR3 is TGTGCCAGCAGTTCCACGGATCCAACGGCTTATAGGTACTTC. Its protein product is CASSSTDPTAYRYF.

The J gene is TRBJ2-1, the V gene TRBV4-3, with D possibly TRBD1 on 6 matching bases. The CDR3 is made up of 14 amino acids. The V gene's germline CDR1 is LGHNA and CDR2 YSLEER. V shed 3 bases and J shed 7 bases, with 13 bases lying between them. CDR3 DNA sequence: TGCGCCAGCAGCCAGAAAAAACAGGGAAATGAGCAGTTCTTC. Protein sequence: CASSQKKQGNEQFF.

Only one count was recorded for this clonotype. The chain has TRBV4-2 and TRBJ2-1; D is unclear. This CDR3 comprises 16 residues. The germline V gene has CDR1 LGHNA and CDR2 YNFKEQ. Trimming removed 4 bases from V and 2 bases from J, with 15 bases in between. CDR3 coding DNA: TGTGCCAGCAGCCGGACGGGCGGCAGGACCTACAATGAGCAGTTCTTC. This encodes CASSRTGGRTYNEQFF.

This sequence joins TRBV2 and TRBJ1-2, with 7 bases matching TRBD1. V lost 4 bases to trimming and J lost 3 bases; unmatched junction nucleotides: 2. Germline V lookup: CDR1 SNHLY, CDR2 FYNNEI. CDR3 length equals 13 residues. CDR3 sequence (DNA): TGTGCCAGCAGTGGAGGACAGGACTATGGCTACACCTTC. It encodes CASSGGQDYGYTF.

This chain links TRBV4-3 with TRBJ1-6; D is unresolved. The CDR3 consists of 13 residues. The V gene lost 0 bases and the J gene lost 11 bases, with 8 bases spanning the gap. Germline V lookup: CDR1 LGHNA, CDR2 YSLEER. The CDR3 loop reads CASSQDPRTPLHF. The CDR3 DNA follows: TGCGCCAGCAGCCAAGATCCTCGGACACCCCTCCACTTT.

Only a few counts were recorded for this clonotype. The rearrangement joins TRBV7-6 to TRBJ2-6, with D possibly being TRBD1 (5 bases). CDR3 length: 16 residues. Trimming pared 5 bases from V and 1 base from J, leaving 12 bases between. Germline CDR1 is SGHVS and CDR2 is FNYEAQ. CDR3 in amino acids: CASSLIPGSGANVLTF. CDR3 DNA sequence: TGTGCCAGCAGCCTAATCCCAGGGTCTGGGGCCAACGTCCTGACTTTC.

The rearrangement links TRBV27 to TRBJ2-1; D remains unclear. Germline V gives CDR1 MNHEY, CDR2 SMNVEV (reference sequence). CDR3 length equals 14 residues. V gave up 8 bases and J gave up 6 bases, with 17 bases separating them. The CDR3 spells CASRPLLSGNEQFF. The CDR3 DNA reads TGTGCCAGCCGACCTCTGTTAAGTGGCAATGAGCAGTTCTTC.